A selection of T cell receptor beta chains follows, all from one sample in a study of blood T cell repertoires in COVID-19. TCRdb's copy holds only in-frame clones and misses some; the assay was immunoSEQ multiplex PCR. The table has some 210,000 clones, roughly 87% seen once; the top ten hold around a tenth. Sequenced sample: PBMCs or T cells enriched from blood (not recorded which). The receptors here all came from a man younger than 35 with acute COVID-19. Each CDR3 is given with its conserved first and last residue. The D gene is left open where the match is weak. Part of the rows lack a size; the others show once, few, many or a class for expanded clones.

v_gene: TRBV4-1; abundance: .; d_gene: TRBD2; j_gene: TRBJ2-1; CDR3nt: TGCGCCAGCAGCCACCTCGGGACTAGCGGGAGGAATGAGCAGTTCTTC; CDR3aa: CASSHLGTSGRNEQFF
v_gene: TRBV7-9; abundance: few; d_gene: .; j_gene: TRBJ2-7; CDR3nt: TGTGCCAGCAGCCTGGGGACTTCTGCTCCCTACGAGCAGTACTTC; CDR3aa: CASSLGTSAPYEQYF
v_gene: TRBV9; abundance: .; d_gene: .; j_gene: TRBJ1-5; CDR3nt: TGTGCCAGCAGCGCTAGCGGGGGCAATCAGCCCCAGCATTTT; CDR3aa: CASSASGGNQPQHF
v_gene: TRBV28; abundance: .; d_gene: .; j_gene: TRBJ2-3; CDR3nt: TGTGCCAGCAGTTTTAGGTTCGGAGTCTCTAGCACAGATACGCAGTATTTT; CDR3aa: CASSFRFGVSSTDTQYF
v_gene: TRBV6-5; abundance: .; d_gene: .; j_gene: TRBJ1-1; CDR3nt: TGTGCCAGCAGTTACGGCCCCTTTACTGAAGCTTTCTTT; CDR3aa: CASSYGPFTEAFF
v_gene: TRBV7-2; abundance: .; d_gene: TRBD2; j_gene: TRBJ2-7; CDR3nt: TGTGCCAGCAGCTCGCGGGAGATGCGCTACGAGCAGTACTTC; CDR3aa: CASSSREMRYEQYF
v_gene: TRBV25-1; abundance: few; d_gene: .; j_gene: TRBJ2-5; CDR3nt: TGTGCCAGCAGTTTGAACGAGGAGACCCAGTACTTC; CDR3aa: CASSLNEETQYF
v_gene: TRBV28; abundance: few; d_gene: TRBD1; j_gene: TRBJ1-2; CDR3nt: TGTGCCAGCAGTGCAACCGGGACAGGCAACTATGGCTACACCTTC; CDR3aa: CASSATGTGNYGYTF
v_gene: TRBV19; abundance: .; d_gene: .; j_gene: TRBJ1-2; CDR3nt: TGTGCCAGTAGTACCTGGGGGGACTATGGCTACACCTTC; CDR3aa: CASSTWGDYGYTF
v_gene: TRBV27; abundance: .; d_gene: TRBD1; j_gene: TRBJ1-1; CDR3nt: TGTGCCAGCAGTTTGCTTGCAGGGGGATCGGACACTGAAGCTTTCTTT; CDR3aa: CASSLLAGGSDTEAFF
v_gene: TRBV4-1; abundance: .; d_gene: TRBD1; j_gene: TRBJ2-7; CDR3nt: TGCGCCAGCAGCCAAGCGGACAGGGCCTCCTACGAGCAGTACTTC; CDR3aa: CASSQADRASYEQYF